Below are 22 T cell receptor beta chains sequenced from a single sample in a study of cytomegalovirus exposure and HLA in healthy donors (dated by TCRdb to about 2017). The method was the immunoSEQ multiplex PCR assay. The multiplex PCR relied on a mix of 60 forward primers for TCR Vbeta segments and 13 reverse primers for TCR Jbeta segments. The immuneACCESS repertoire file appears here via TCRdb, limited to in-frame rearrangements. These files lack a portion of the clones; in checked studies, under half of the deficit traces to unresolved V genes, and the cause of the others is not known. The sample table lists approximately 150,000 clones, approximately 79% of them with a count of one. 4.3% of the sample belongs to the ten largest clones. The specimen was PBMCs. Receptors were obtained from a man between 35 and 55 years old in good health and CMV-seronegative.

This clone was recorded a few times. The chain uses TRBV13 and TRBJ2-7; TRBD2 aligns across 7 bases. Germline V CDR1 and CDR2: PRHDT, FYEKMQ (reference sequence). This CDR3 comprises 13 residues. V trimming: 5 bases; J trimming: 1 base; junction bases outside the gene matches: 2. CDR3 region: CASSPGGSYEQYF. In DNA, the CDR3 is TGTGCCAGCAGCCCGGGGGGTTCCTACGAGCAGTACTTC. The full variable domain, its missing parts supplied by reference TRBV13 and TRBJ2-7, is AAGVIQSPRHLIKEKRETATLKCYPIPRHDTVYWYQQGPGQDPQFLISFYEKMQSDKGSIPDRFSAQQFSDYHSELNMSSLELGDSALYFCASSPGGSYEQYFGPGTRLTVT.

V is TRBV2 and J is TRBJ2-1; D gene ambiguous. The ends were cut back, 6 bases at V and 0 bases at J, with 12 bases in the middle. CDR1 SNHLY and CDR2 FYNNEI come from the germline V gene. The CDR3 spans 15 residues. The CDR3 coding sequence is TGTGCCAGCAGGGCTCGCCGAAGCTCCTACAATGAGCAGTTCTTC. Encoded protein: CASRARRSSYNEQFF.

The CDR3 DNA sequence: TGCAGCGTTGAAACAGGGGGCACTGAAGCTTTCTTT. It codes for CSVETGGTEAFF. The chain employs TRBV29-1 and TRBJ1-1, with 8 bases lining up with TRBD1. J lost 4 bases, V lost 2 bases, and 0 bases had no gene match. Germline V gene sequence: CDR1 SQVTM, CDR2 ANQGSEA. This CDR3 comprises 12 residues.

The V and J genes are TRBV9 and TRBJ2-3; the match to TRBD2 covers 7 bases. The J segment lost 2 bases and the V segment lost 0 bases, leaving 6 bases of the junction unmatched. CDR1 and CDR2 (germline): SGDLS, YYNGEE. This CDR3 spans 16 amino acids. The CDR3 is CASSVGLAANTDTQYF. The CDR3 DNA is TGTGCCAGCAGCGTAGGTCTAGCGGCAAACACAGATACGCAGTATTTT.

This clone was found a few times. This rearrangement joins TRBV9 to TRBJ2-1, with 7 bases lining up with TRBD1. The CDR3 spans 14 residues. Germline CDR1 reads SGDLS; CDR2 reads YYNGEE. Unmatched junction bases numbered 6, after V lost 0 bases and J lost 9 bases. CDR3 DNA sequence: TGTGCCAGCAGCGTAGGACAGGGCTTCGGTGAGCAGTTCTTC. It yields the protein CASSVGQGFGEQFF.

The chain joins TRBV5-1 to TRBJ2-3; 10 positions match TRBD1. This CDR3 comprises 16 residues. The germline CDR1 and CDR2 sequences are SGHRS and YFSETQ. J gave up 1 base and V 4 bases, and 6 bases lay outside the gene matches. Here the CDR3 DNA reads TGCGCCAGCAGCGCGATAGGGACAGGGGGCACAGATACGCAGTATTTT. This sequence encodes CASSAIGTGGTDTQYF.

This chain uses TRBV7-9 with TRBJ1-2; TRBD1 matches at 8 bases. The CDR3 runs to 15 residues. V was pared by 5 bases and J by 7 bases, with 12 bases of the junction left unmatched. Germline CDR1 reads SEHNR; CDR2 reads FQNEAQ (reference sequence). The CDR3 DNA sequence: TGTGCCAGCAGCGACGGACAGGGAGTGAGTAGTGGCTACACCTTC. It specifies CASSDGQGVSSGYTF.

The chain is built from TRBV7-9 and TRBJ1-4, with 11 bases that match TRBD1. Germline V gene sequence: CDR1 SEHNR, CDR2 FQNEAQ (reference sequence). J lost 12 bases, V lost 0 bases, and 6 bases had no gene match. This CDR3 spans 15 amino acids. DNA for the CDR3: TGTGCCAGCAGCTTAGCGAATTTGGGACAGGGGGAACTGTTTTTT. It yields the protein CASSLANLGQGELFF. The entire variable domain, with the rest obtained from reference TRBV7-9 and TRBJ1-4, is as follows: DTGVSQNPRHKITKRGQNVTFRCDPISEHNRLYWYRQTLGQGPEFLTYFQNEAQLEKSRLLSDRFSAERPKGSFSTLEIQRTEQGDSAMYLCASSLANLGQGELFFGSGTQLSVL.

V is TRBV5-5 and J is TRBJ2-7; TRBD2 matches 15 bases. The CDR3 loop spans 15 amino acids. Per the germline V gene, CDR1 is SGHKS and CDR2 is YYEKEE (reference sequence). Trimming cost V 4 bases and J 4 bases; bases outside gene matches: 3. The CDR3: CASSPGTSGGYEQYF. The CDR3 DNA sequence: TGTGCCAGCAGCCCGGGGACTAGCGGGGGGTACGAGCAGTACTTC.

This chain connects TRBV30 to TRBJ2-7; 9 nucleotides agree with TRBD1. Germline values: CDR1 GTSNPN, CDR2 SVGIG (reference sequence). This CDR3 has 16 amino acids. The V and J ends lost 0 bases and 5 bases, in that order; junction bases with no gene match: 11. The CDR3 loop reads CAWSVKVGQGFHEQYF. The CDR3 region has the DNA TGTGCCTGGAGTGTTAAGGTTGGACAGGGGTTTCACGAGCAGTACTTC.

The chain recombines TRBV2 with TRBJ1-5; tentatively, D is TRBD1 (6 bases). The CDR3 covers 13 residues. V was cut by 9 bases and J by 4 bases, with 13 bases left in between. Germline assignment: CDR1 SNHLY and CDR2 FYNNEI. The CDR3 nucleotides read TGTGCCAGTATTGACAGGACTAATCAGCCCCAGCATTTT. Amino acids: CASIDRTNQPQHF.

V usage is TRBV2 and J usage is TRBJ2-7; 9 bases align to TRBD1. V was pared by 6 bases and J by 6 bases, with 6 bases of the junction left unmatched. Germline V gene lookup returns CDR1 SNHLY and CDR2 FYNNEI. The length of the CDR3 is 13 residues. Here the CDR3 reads CASSEGDRAEQYF. CDR3 in DNA: TGTGCCAGCAGCGAGGGGGACAGGGCCGAGCAGTACTTC.

The chain combines TRBV5-4 with TRBJ1-1; 7 bases are a match to TRBD1. V shed 4 bases, J shed 4 bases, and the junction held 10 bases outside the gene matches. The CDR3 totals 15 residues. The germline gives CDR1 SGHNT, CDR2 YYREEE (reference sequence). The CDR3, as DNA: TGTGCCAGCAGCACCCTACAGGGGATGGGCACTGAAGCTTTCTTT. This gives the protein CASSTLQGMGTEAFF. Together with reference TRBV5-4 and TRBJ1-1, the CDR3 gives the full variable domain: ETGVTQSPTHLIKTRGQQVTLRCSSQSGHNTVSWYQQALGQGPQFIFQYYREEENGRGNFPPRFSGLQFPNYSSELNVNALELDDSALYLCASSTLQGMGTEAFFGQGTRLTVV.

This chain joins TRBV7-2 and TRBJ2-5; a weak D match, TRBD1 (5 bases). Trimming took off 2 bases at V and 2 bases at J, with 12 bases between the two ends. CDR3 length: 15 amino acids. Germline-derived CDR1 and CDR2 are SGHTA and FQGNSA. The CDR3 nucleotides are TGTGCCAGCAGCTTAATCGACAGCCTTCAAGAGACCCAGTACTTC. Encoded protein: CASSLIDSLQETQYF.

This clone was seen more than once but under ten times. The rearrangement links TRBV7-2 to TRBJ2-1, with D perhaps matching TRBD2 (7 bases). CDR1 is SGHTA and CDR2 is FQGNSA in the germline V gene. This CDR3 region has 18 residues. V was pared by 7 bases and J by 5 bases, with 27 bases between. The CDR3 DNA is TGTGCCAGCATCCAAGGGAGGGGGGTGTTCGGAGTAAACAATGAGCAGTTCTTC. Translation: CASIQGRGVFGVNNEQFF.

The chain is built from TRBV5-1 and TRBJ1-3; D is uncertain. The V end lost 0 bases, the J end lost 1 base, and 5 bases lay between the germline ends. Germline values: CDR1 SGHRS, CDR2 YFSETQ. The CDR3 spans 14 residues. CDR3 residues: CASSLDGSGNTIYF. The CDR3 DNA sequence: TGCGCCAGCAGCTTGGACGGTTCTGGAAACACCATATATTTT.

CDR3 sequence (DNA): TGTGCCAGCAGTCTGTTAGGGGTGAGTGAGCAGTACTTC. This translates into CASSLLGVSEQYF. J is TRBJ2-7 and V is TRBV27, with TRBD1 as a possible D gene (5 bases). CDR3 length: 13 residues. CDR1 is MNHEY and CDR2 is SMNVEV in the germline V gene (reference sequence). V was trimmed by 5 bases and J by 7 bases, leaving 15 bases between them.

The chain carries TRBV29-1 and TRBJ2-2; D is uncertain. The CDR3 loop spans 13 amino acids. The V end was cut by 1 base, the J end by 5 bases, with 8 bases between. Germline values: CDR1 SQVTM, CDR2 ANQGSEA. The chain's CDR3 is CSVEAQSTGELFF. CDR3 coding DNA: TGCAGCGTTGAAGCACAGTCAACCGGGGAGCTGTTTTTT.

The J gene is TRBJ2-6, the V gene TRBV6-4; possibly TRBD1 for D (5 bases). Deletions cut 3 bases from V and 0 bases from J, with 6 bases between. Germline CDR1 is MRHNA and CDR2 is SNTAGT. The CDR3 is 15 residues long. CDR3: CASSEDSSGANVLTF. Written as DNA, the CDR3 is TGTGCCAGCAGTGAAGACAGCTCTGGGGCCAACGTCCTGACTTTC.

The gene calls are TRBV18 and TRBJ1-5, with 7 bases aligning to TRBD1. CDR1 KGHSH and CDR2 LQKENI come from the germline V gene. CDR3 length: 16 amino acids. With 6 bases clipped from V and 0 bases from J, the junction kept 8 bases outside the gene matches. CDR3 loop: CASSRGGAGSNQPQHF. CDR3 in DNA: TGTGCCAGCTCGCGAGGGGGCGCGGGTAGCAATCAGCCCCAGCATTTT. Based on the CDR3 plus reference TRBV18 and TRBJ1-5, the full variable domain is NAGVMQNPRHLVRRRGQEARLRCSPMKGHSHVYWYRQLPEEGLKFMVYLQKENIIDESGMPKERFSAEFPKEGPSILRIQQVVRGDSAAYFCASSRGGAGSNQPQHFGDGTRLSIL.

V usage is TRBV5-4 and J usage is TRBJ2-7, with D possibly TRBD1 on 6 matching bases. V lost 0 bases and J 2 bases, leaving 9 bases between the germline ends. Germline CDR1 and CDR2: SGHNT and YYREEE (reference sequence). CDR3 length: 14 residues. The CDR3 nucleotides are TGTGCCAGCAGCTTGGGTCGGACAGCCTACGAGCAGTACTTC. Amino acid sequence: CASSLGRTAYEQYF.

V is TRBV5-1 and J is TRBJ2-3; TRBD2 matches at 8 bases. Looked up from germline, CDR1 is SGHRS and CDR2 is YFSETQ. The CDR3 runs 15 residues. Losses at the gene ends were 3 bases for V and 4 bases for J; bases not matched to a gene: 7. The CDR3 here is CASSSAGGDADTQYF. CDR3 DNA sequence: TGCGCCAGCAGCTCGGCGGGGGGCGACGCAGATACGCAGTATTTT. The variable domain in full, with the rest retrieved from reference TRBV5-1 and TRBJ2-3, is KAGVTQTPRYLIKTRGQQVTLSCSPISGHRSVSWYQQTPGQGLQFLFEYFSETQRNKGNFPGRFSGRQFSNSRSEMNVSTLELGDSALYLCASSSAGGDADTQYFGPGTRLTVL.